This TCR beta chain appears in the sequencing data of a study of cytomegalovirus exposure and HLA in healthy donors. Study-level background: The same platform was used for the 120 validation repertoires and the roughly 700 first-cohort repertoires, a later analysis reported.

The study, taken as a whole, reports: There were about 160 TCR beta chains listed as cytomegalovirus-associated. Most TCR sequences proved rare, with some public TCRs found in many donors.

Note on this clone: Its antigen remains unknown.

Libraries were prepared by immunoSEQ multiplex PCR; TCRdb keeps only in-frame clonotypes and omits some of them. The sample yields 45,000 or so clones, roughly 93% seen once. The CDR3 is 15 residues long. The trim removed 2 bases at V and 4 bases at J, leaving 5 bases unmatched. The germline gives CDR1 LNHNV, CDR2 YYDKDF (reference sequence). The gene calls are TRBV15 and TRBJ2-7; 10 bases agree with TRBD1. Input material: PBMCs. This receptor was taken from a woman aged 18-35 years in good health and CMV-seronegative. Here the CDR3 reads CATSRLTGGQYEQYF. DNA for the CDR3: TGTGCCACCAGCAGATTGACAGGGGGCCAATACGAGCAGTACTTC.